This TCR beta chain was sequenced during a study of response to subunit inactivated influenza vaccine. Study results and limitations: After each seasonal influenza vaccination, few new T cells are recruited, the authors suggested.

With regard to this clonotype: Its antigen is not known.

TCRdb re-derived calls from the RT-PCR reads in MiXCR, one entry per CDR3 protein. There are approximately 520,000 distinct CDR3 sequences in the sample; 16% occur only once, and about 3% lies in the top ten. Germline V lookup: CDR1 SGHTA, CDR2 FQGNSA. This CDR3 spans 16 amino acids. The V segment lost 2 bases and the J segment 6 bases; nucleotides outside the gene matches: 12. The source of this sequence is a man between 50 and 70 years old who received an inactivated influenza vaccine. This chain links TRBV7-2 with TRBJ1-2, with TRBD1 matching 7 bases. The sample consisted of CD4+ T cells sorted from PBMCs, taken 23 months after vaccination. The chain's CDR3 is CASSLQIELQGDGYTF. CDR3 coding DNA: TGTGCCAGCAGCTTACAGATCGAGCTTCAGGGGGATGGCTACACCTTC.